This T cell receptor (beta chain) was obtained from a study of blood T cells in healthy people across ages. There were at least 5.5 micrograms of total RNA extracted from every sample. Then a second PCR, running about 6 to 12 cycles, was carried out with a sample-barcoded 5' primer and a J-beta primer mix. In TCRdb, the 5' RACE reads were re-called with MiXCR into one record per CDR3 protein. The sample holds hundreds of thousands of distinct CDR3 sequences, under 55% seen once. Comment on this clonotype: A read error may produce the germline difference seen at one junction end.

Material for sequencing was blood. The sequence was collected from a man in his sixties in good health.

The CDR3 protein is CGVERDRNTEAFF. The CDR3 DNA follows: TGCGGCGTTGAGAGGGACCGGAACACTGAAGCTTTCTTT. The chain recombines TRBV29-1 with TRBJ1-1; tentatively, D is TRBD1 (5 bases). The CDR3 loop spans 13 amino acids. The germline gives CDR1 SQVTM, CDR2 ANQGSEA.